These 5 T cell receptor beta chains originate from one sample sequenced in a study of T cell clonotyping in hematopoietic cell transplantation. TCRdb's table, derived via immunoSEQ multiplex PCR, lists solely in-frame clones and lacks some. This sample has 7,900 or so clones, with about 91% found just once. Material: PBMCs, obtained 100 days after allogeneic stem cell transplant. The receptors were gathered from a male patient in his late teens or twenties who had an allogeneic stem cell transplant from a related donor, so the T cells may come from the graft donor. Some clones in this sample may be carry-over from other donors' samples.

The chain uses TRBV19 and TRBJ1-2; D unclear. This CDR3 spans 14 amino acids. Germline CDR1 LNHDA, CDR2 SQIVND (reference sequence). Trimming took 5 bases from V and 2 from J, leaving 12 bases between them. The CDR3 sequence is CASSSAGQNYGYTF. In DNA form, the CDR3 reads TGTGCCAGTAGTTCCGCGGGCCAGAACTATGGCTACACCTTC.

The rearrangement joins TRBV28 to TRBJ2-7; D call uncertain. Germline V gene sequence: CDR1 MDHEN, CDR2 SYDVKM. Trimming stripped 3 bases from V and 0 bases from J, with 9 bases between. The CDR3 contains 14 residues. As DNA, the CDR3 is TGTGCCAGCAGTTTGCACCCCACCTCCTACGAGCAGTACTTC. Translation gives CASSLHPTSYEQYF.

Only a few counts were recorded for this clone. The chain is built from TRBV5-6 and TRBJ2-7; TRBD2 matches 7 bases. The CDR3 sequence is 14 residues long. The ends lost 4 bases at V and 4 bases at J; junction bases unmatched: 8. Germline V lookup: CDR1 SGHDT, CDR2 YYEEEE. DNA of the CDR3: TGTGCCAGCAGCCCAGCGGGATCAAGGTACGAGCAGTACGTC. Its translation: CASSPAGSRYEQYV.

The chain is built from TRBV30 and TRBJ2-2; D tentatively fits TRBD1 or TRBD2 (6 bases each). The CDR3 runs 13 residues. CDR1 is GTSNPN and CDR2 is SVGIG in the germline V gene (reference sequence). Between the trimmed V and J ends, which lost 4 bases and 5 bases, there was a span of 11 bases. Here the CDR3 reads CAWKRGETGELFF. DNA of the CDR3: TGTGCCTGGAAAAGGGGGGAAACCGGGGAGCTGTTTTTT.

The chain links TRBV6-6 to TRBJ2-7; 7 nucleotides line up with TRBD1. Per germline, CDR1 MNHNY and CDR2 SVGAGI (reference sequence). The CDR3 consists of 14 residues. V trimming: 4 bases; J trimming: 2 bases; junction bases outside the gene matches: 5. CDR3: CASSSGTAAYEQYV. As DNA, the CDR3 is TGTGCCAGCAGTTCCGGGACAGCAGCCTACGAGCAGTACGTC.